What follows are 24 T cell receptor beta chains derived from one specimen sequenced in a study of blood T cell repertoires in COVID-19 (dated by TCRdb to 2018 to 2020). The method was the immunoSEQ multiplex PCR assay. As stored in TCRdb, this immuneACCESS dataset retains in-frame rearrangements with V and J assigned. A fraction of the clones does not appear; measured against another copy, unresolved V genes explain less than half of the discrepancy, and the remainder lacks a known reason. In this sample the table shows about 150,000 clones, roughly 80% of which occur a single time. Over 9% of the sample is in the top ten clones. Sequenced input: PBMCs or T cells enriched from blood (not recorded which). These receptors all stem from a man aged 45-65 years who had recovered from COVID-19.

V and J are TRBV9 and TRBJ2-1; 9 bases align to TRBD2. This CDR3 has 17 residues. Germline lookup yields CDR1 SGDLS and CDR2 YYNGEE. Trimming at V came to 2 bases and at J to 5 bases, leaving 11 bases not matched to a gene. CDR3 residues: CASSVTLGRGGHNEQFF. CDR3 in DNA: TGTGCCAGCAGCGTCACTCTTGGGCGGGGGGGCCACAATGAGCAGTTCTTC.

V is TRBV19 and J is TRBJ2-1, with D perhaps matching TRBD2 (5 bases). CDR1 LNHDA and CDR2 SQIVND come from the germline V gene (reference sequence). V lost 7 bases and J 0 bases, leaving 13 bases between the germline ends. This CDR3 has 15 residues. This CDR3 reads CASMARGLSYNEQFF. The CDR3 nucleotides are TGTGCCAGTATGGCCCGGGGTCTCTCCTACAATGAGCAGTTCTTC.

This clone was counted once. The gene calls are TRBV6-5 and TRBJ1-1; 9 nucleotides line up with TRBD1. Trimming cost V 0 bases and J 4 bases; bases outside gene matches: 6. Germline CDR1 is MNHEY and CDR2 is SVGAGI. The CDR3 is made up of 16 amino acids. CDR3: CASSYSGTGRVTEAFF. The DNA of the CDR3 is TGTGCCAGCAGTTACTCTGGGACAGGGCGGGTCACTGAAGCTTTCTTT.

V and J are TRBV5-1 and TRBJ2-1, with 12 bases that match TRBD2. Germline V gives CDR1 SGHRS, CDR2 YFSETQ. The CDR3 consists of 15 residues. The V and J ends lost 0 bases and 8 bases, in that order; junction bases with no gene match: 3. CDR3 sequence: CASSLATSGGYEQFF. CDR3 nucleotide sequence: TGCGCCAGCAGCTTGGCGACTAGCGGGGGATATGAGCAGTTCTTC.

The V gene is TRBV21-1, the J gene TRBJ2-1; the D call of TRBD2 is as the table states it, not checked on the DNA. TRBV21-1 is annotated as a pseudogene. CDR3 size: 19 residues. CDR3 in amino acids: CASSKWLAGGQCKTNEQFF. The CDR3 nucleotides read TGTGCCAGCAGCAAATGGCTAGCGGGGGGGCAATGTAAGACCAATGAGCAGTTCTTC.

V usage is TRBV7-2 and J usage is TRBJ1-5, with D hard to call. The CDR3 loop spans 13 amino acids. Trimming cost V 5 bases and J 9 bases, with 14 bases left between them. CDR1 is SGHTA, CDR2 FQGNSA, per germline. The CDR3, as DNA: TGTGCCAGCAGCCCTCCGGCGGGCGGGCCCCAGCATTTT. Translated, it gives CASSPPAGGPQHF.

V is TRBV5-1 and J is TRBJ2-2, with no clear D. The CDR3 sequence is 15 residues long. The germline V gene encodes CDR1 SGHRS and CDR2 YFSETQ. V was shortened by 0 bases and J by 7 bases, with 13 bases between the two germline ends. Here the CDR3 reads CASSLESWAIGELFF. The CDR3 DNA reads as TGCGCCAGCAGCTTGGAGTCGTGGGCAATCGGGGAGCTGTTTTTT.

This chain links TRBV6-2 or TRBV6-3 with TRBJ1-6; no clear D gene. This CDR3 region has 12 residues. Germline V gene data show CDR1 as MNHEY and CDR2 as SVGEGT. V dropped 2 bases and J dropped 9 bases, with 5 bases sitting between them. CDR3 region: CASSYTGSPLHF. In DNA, the CDR3 is TGTGCCAGCAGTTACACGGGTTCACCCCTCCACTTT.

In its sample, this clone was seen a few times. The chain carries TRBV28 and TRBJ1-2; D uncertain. Trimming shortened V by 2 bases and J by 7 bases, and 11 bases separated the two germline ends. CDR3 length equals 13 residues. Germline V lookup: CDR1 MDHEN, CDR2 SYDVKM. The CDR3 DNA is TGTGCCAGCAGTTTAGAGTTTGAGTCTGGCTACACCTTC. Its protein is CASSLEFESGYTF.

On this clone: The junction does not match germline at one end; this may be a read error. The V call is TRBV4-1, the J call TRBJ2-3; a weak D match, TRBD2 (7 bases). This CDR3 is 14 amino acids long. Per germline, CDR1 MGHRA and CDR2 YSYEKL. CDR3 loop: CASRQVGGADTQYF. Written as DNA, the CDR3 is TGCGCCAGCAGGCAAGTAGGGGGGGCAGATACGCAGTATTTT.

In its sample, this clone was seen once. The gene calls are TRBV6-1 and TRBJ1-4, with unresolved D. This CDR3 has 18 residues. In germline, CDR1 is MNHNS, CDR2 SASEGT. The V and J ends lost 0 bases and 0 bases respectively, with 14 bases between them. The CDR3 DNA reads as TGTGCCAGCAGTGAAGCGGCTCGAGGTACCGCAACTAATGAAAAACTGTTTTTT. Protein: CASSEAARGTATNEKLFF.

This chain uses TRBV11-2 with TRBJ2-7, with a tentative D call TRBD1 (6 bases). Between the trimmed V and J ends, which lost 1 base and 0 bases, there was a span of 10 bases. The CDR3 is 15 amino acids. Germline values: CDR1 SGHAT, CDR2 FQNNGV. CDR3 sequence reads: CASSLAGDSSYEQYF. The DNA of the CDR3 is TGTGCCAGCAGCTTAGCAGGGGATTCCTCCTACGAGCAGTACTTC.

J is TRBJ1-1 and V is TRBV3-1 (or the pseudogene TRBV3-2), with unresolved D. CDR1 is LGHDT, CDR2 YNNKEL, per germline (reference sequence). The CDR3 extends over 15 amino acids. Trimming took 0 bases from V and 4 from J, leaving 12 bases between them. CDR3: CASSQDFTRATEAFF. The CDR3 DNA is TGTGCCAGCAGCCAAGATTTTACGAGGGCCACTGAAGCTTTCTTT.

This chain connects TRBV29-1 to TRBJ2-7; TRBD1 matches at 9 bases. The V segment lost 0 bases and the J segment 4 bases; nucleotides outside the gene matches: 4. The V gene's germline CDR1 is SQVTM and CDR2 ANQGSEA. The CDR3 loop spans 14 amino acids. In DNA, the CDR3 is TGCAGCGTTGAAGAAACAGGGGGCTTATACGAGCAGTACTTC. Translation: CSVEETGGLYEQYF.

The chain combines TRBV4-3 with TRBJ2-3; TRBD2 matches at 11 bases. CDR3 length: 16 residues. With 5 bases clipped from V and 3 bases from J, the junction kept 7 bases outside the gene matches. Germline V gene sequence: CDR1 LGHNA, CDR2 YSLEER. Here the CDR3 DNA reads TGCGCCAGCAGCAAGACTAGCGGGGCGTTTACAGATACGCAGTATTTT. This encodes CASSKTSGAFTDTQYF.

The V call is TRBV7-9, the J call TRBJ1-1; D perhaps matches TRBD1 (5 bases). Trimming took 4 bases from V and 4 from J, leaving 10 bases between them. The germline V gene encodes CDR1 SEHNR and CDR2 FQNEAQ (reference sequence). The CDR3 has 13 residues. The CDR3 coding sequence is TGTGCCAGCAGCTCAGGACAAGGCACTGAAGCTTTCTTT. This translates into CASSSGQGTEAFF.

This clone was detected once. The chain is built from TRBV6-5 and TRBJ1-6; 7 nucleotides agree with TRBD1. Germline V CDR1 and CDR2: MNHEY, SVGAGI. The ends lost 5 bases at V and 5 bases at J; junction bases unmatched: 3. This CDR3 spans 14 amino acids. CDR3 sequence (DNA): TGTGCCAGCAGTAGACAGGGAGATAATTCACCCCTCCACTTT. Translated, it gives CASSRQGDNSPLHF.

The V call is TRBV6-5, the J call TRBJ1-1, with D perhaps TRBD1 (5 bases). This CDR3 spans 13 amino acids. Trimming shortened V by 7 bases and J by 6 bases, and 15 bases separated the two germline ends. Germline lookup yields CDR1 MNHEY and CDR2 SVGAGI. CDR3 protein: CASIYGGSAEAFF. The CDR3 nucleotides read TGTGCCAGCATCTACGGGGGATCGGCTGAAGCTTTCTTT.

V usage is TRBV12-3 or TRBV12-4 and J usage is TRBJ1-6; maybe TRBD1 (6 bases). Trimming removed 9 bases at V and 4 bases at J, with 7 bases between. CDR3 length: 12 residues. The CDR3 coding sequence is TGTGCCAGTACAGGGTATAATTCACCCCTCCACTTT. Translation gives CASTGYNSPLHF.

V and J are TRBV7-2 and TRBJ1-6, with D perhaps TRBD1 (6 bases). The CDR3 runs to 17 residues. Deletions cut 0 bases from V and 7 bases from J, with 16 bases between. Per germline, CDR1 SGHTA and CDR2 FQGNSA. The chain's CDR3 is CASSLAPIVDRNSPLHF. CDR3 nucleotides: TGTGCCAGCAGCTTAGCGCCTATCGTGGACAGAAATTCACCCCTCCACTTT.

CDR3 DNA sequence: TGTGCCACGGGACTAGCGACTAGCACAGATACGCAGTATTTT. Translation: CATGLATSTDTQYF. The chain recombines TRBV24-1 with TRBJ2-3; 10 bases are a match to TRBD2. Germline trimming cut 10 bases from V and 0 bases from J; bases unmatched to any gene: 3. Germline V gene sequence: CDR1 KGHDR, CDR2 SFDVKD. The CDR3 has 14 amino acids.

V gene TRBV6-5 combines with J gene TRBJ1-4; TRBD1 matches at 10 bases. The V segment lost 5 bases and the J segment 6 bases; nucleotides outside the gene matches: 6. Looked up from germline, CDR1 is MNHEY and CDR2 is SVGAGI. There are 15 residues in the CDR3. In DNA, the CDR3 is TGTGCCAGCAGTCGAGCCGGGACAGGGGATGAAAAACTGTTTTTT. It translates to CASSRAGTGDEKLFF.

As regards this clone: At the DNA level, this CDR3 is encoded by other sequences in the same sample as well. The rearrangement links TRBV9 to TRBJ2-3, with D possibly being TRBD2 (6 bases). The germline V gene has CDR1 SGDLS and CDR2 YYNGEE. V was clipped by 0 bases and J by 4 bases, with 9 bases between them. There are 14 residues in the CDR3. This CDR3 reads CASSVAGDADTQYF. The CDR3 nucleotides are TGTGCCAGCAGCGTAGCGGGGGATGCAGATACGCAGTATTTT.

This clone was found once. V is TRBV6-2 or TRBV6-3 and J is TRBJ1-2; 8 bases align to TRBD1. The length of the CDR3 is 13 residues. V shed 5 bases, J shed 3 bases, and the junction held 2 bases outside the gene matches. Germline CDR1 MNHEY, CDR2 SVGEGT. The DNA for the CDR3 is TGTGCCAGCAGTCCGACAGGGGACTATGGCTACACCTTC. It yields the protein CASSPTGDYGYTF.